The 23 T cell receptor beta chains given below trace back to one sample, sequenced in a study of blood T cell repertoires in COVID-19. Repertoires were generated with immunoSEQ multiplex PCR, while TCRdb's copy carries only in-frame clones and drops some. Among roughly 91,000 clones, roughly 84% were seen once, and the ten largest hold roughly 1.9%. Sequencing used peripheral blood. The receptors derive from a man in his 70s with active or convalescent COVID-19.

The J gene is TRBJ2-1, the V gene TRBV9; the D gene is possibly TRBD2 (6 bases). Germline-derived CDR1 and CDR2 are SGDLS and YYNGEE. The ends were cut back, 0 bases at V and 0 bases at J, with 16 bases in the middle. The CDR3 is made up of 18 amino acids. CDR3 DNA sequence: TGTGCCAGCAGCGTAGTGGGGAGGCTTCCTAGCTCCTACAATGAGCAGTTCTTC. Translating it yields CASSVVGRLPSSYNEQFF.

The chain joins TRBV11-3 to TRBJ2-3; D might be TRBD2 (5 bases). Germline-derived CDR1 and CDR2 are SGHNT and YENEEA. CDR3 length: 13 residues. The V and J ends lost 5 bases and 2 bases respectively, with 8 bases between them. The CDR3 sequence is CASSAGDTDTQYF. CDR3 DNA sequence: TGTGCCAGCAGCGCCGGGGACACAGATACGCAGTATTTT.

This clone has a handful of counts. The rearrangement joins TRBV28 to TRBJ1-5; D is undetermined. From germline, CDR1 is MDHEN and CDR2 SYDVKM. Trimming removed 7 bases from V and 8 bases from J, with 12 bases in between. The CDR3 has 12 amino acids. CDR3 loop: CASNGVREPQHF. CDR3 DNA: TGTGCCAGCAACGGGGTGAGGGAGCCCCAGCATTTT.

This rearrangement joins TRBV11-3 to TRBJ1-3; unclear D gene. This CDR3 comprises 16 residues. From germline, CDR1 is SGHNT and CDR2 YENEEA. V was cut by 1 base and J by 1 base, with 11 bases left in between. The CDR3 reads CASSLGPTKSGNTIYF. In DNA form, the CDR3 reads TGTGCCAGCAGCTTAGGGCCAACCAAATCTGGAAACACCATATATTTT.

The count of this clone is one. The chain links TRBV2 to TRBJ2-7; 10 bases are a match to TRBD1. The J segment lost 2 bases and the V segment lost 4 bases, leaving 2 bases of the junction unmatched. Germline loops: CDR1 SNHLY, CDR2 FYNNEI. The length of the CDR3 is 14 residues. CDR3: CASSVDRGPYEQYF. CDR3 bases: TGTGCCAGCAGTGTTGACAGGGGGCCCTACGAGCAGTACTTC. The variable domain in full, with the rest retrieved from reference TRBV2 and TRBJ2-7, is EPEVTQTPSHQVTQMGQEVILRCVPISNHLYFYWYRQILGQKVEFLVSFYNNEISEKSEIFDDQFSVERPDGSNFTLKIRSTKLEDSAMYFCASSVDRGPYEQYFGPGTRLTVT.

This clone is labeled medium-sized. The chain is built from TRBV18 and TRBJ1-5; unclear D gene. This CDR3 has 16 residues. Germline V gene sequence: CDR1 KGHSH, CDR2 LQKENI. Trimming removed 6 bases from V and 1 base from J, with 16 bases in between. The CDR3 reads CASSPGPSISNQPQHF. CDR3 DNA sequence: TGTGCCAGCTCCCCTGGGCCATCTATCAGCAATCAGCCCCAGCATTTT.

The rearrangement links TRBV7-3 to TRBJ2-6; TRBD2 agrees at 9 bases. This CDR3 has 18 amino acids. CDR1 and CDR2 from the germline V gene are SGHTA and FQGTGA. V was pared by 2 bases and J by 4 bases, with 9 bases of the junction left unmatched. The CDR3 spells CASSLDSTAGGGANVLTF. The CDR3 DNA follows: TGTGCCAGCAGCTTAGACTCCACAGCGGGGGGCGGGGCCAACGTCCTGACTTTC.

V usage is TRBV28 and J usage is TRBJ2-7; no reliable D call. This CDR3 has 15 amino acids. Trimming removed 6 bases at V and 2 bases at J, with 17 bases between. Germline V CDR1 and CDR2: MDHEN, SYDVKM. As DNA, the CDR3 is TGTGCCAGCAGCCCACACCGGCCAGGTCCCTACGAGCAGTACTTC. Translated: CASSPHRPGPYEQYF.

The chain combines TRBV9 with TRBJ2-4; D is perhaps TRBD2 (6 bases). This CDR3 is built from 16 residues. Germline values: CDR1 SGDLS, CDR2 YYNGEE. Deletions cut 4 bases from V and 2 bases from J, with 16 bases between. The CDR3 sequence is CASSPLPAGPKNIQYF. Here the CDR3 DNA reads TGTGCCAGCAGCCCTCTTCCAGCGGGCCCCAAAAACATTCAGTACTTC. The full variable domain, its missing parts supplied by reference TRBV9 and TRBJ2-4, is DSGVTQTPKHLITATGQRVTLRCSPRSGDLSVYWYQQSLDQGLQFLIQYYNGEERAKGNILERFSAQQFPDLHSELNLSSLELGDSALYFCASSPLPAGPKNIQYFGAGTRLSVL.

The chain couples TRBV12-3 or TRBV12-4 to TRBJ1-2, with TRBD1 matching over 7 bases. CDR3 length: 13 amino acids. Trimming took 5 bases from V and 4 from J; bases not matched to a gene: 4. The CDR3, as DNA: TGTGCCAGCAGTCCCGGGACAGCCTATGGCTACACCTTC. Protein: CASSPGTAYGYTF.

The V gene is TRBV19, the J gene TRBJ1-2; D possibly corresponds to TRBD1 (5 bases). The V and J ends lost 6 bases and 4 bases respectively, with 15 bases between them. Germline V gene data show CDR1 as LNHDA and CDR2 as SQIVND (reference sequence). The CDR3 length is 14 residues. The CDR3 is CASSPKGRAYGYTF. CDR3 in DNA: TGTGCCAGTAGCCCCAAGGGCAGGGCCTATGGCTACACCTTC.

J is TRBJ1-3 and V is TRBV28, with 9 bases lining up with TRBD1. V shed 10 bases and J 3 bases; nucleotides not matched to a gene: 7. The CDR3 spans 14 residues. CDR1 and CDR2 (germline): MDHEN, SYDVKM. DNA of the CDR3: TGTGCCATTCAAACAGGGGGCCTTGGAAACACCATATATTTT. Amino acid sequence: CAIQTGGLGNTIYF.

The CDR3 DNA is TGTGCCAGCAGCGACCCCTCAGGGATCGGAAACACCATATATTTT. It specifies CASSDPSGIGNTIYF. V usage is TRBV7-6 and J usage is TRBJ1-3, with a tentative D call TRBD1 (5 bases). V lost 5 bases and J lost 4, with 15 bases in between. The CDR3 extends over 15 amino acids. Germline V CDR1 and CDR2: SGHVS, FNYEAQ.

This chain joins TRBV18 and TRBJ2-7, with TRBD2 matching 10 bases. The CDR3 runs 16 residues. The trim removed 2 bases at V and 3 bases at J, leaving 7 bases unmatched. Germline V lookup: CDR1 KGHSH, CDR2 LQKENI. The CDR3 bases are TGTGCCAGCTCACCAACCGCCGCTAGCGGGGGCTACGAGCAGTACTTC. Protein: CASSPTAASGGYEQYF.

The rearrangement joins TRBV2 to TRBJ2-5, with unresolved D. The CDR3 extends over 17 amino acids. V was trimmed by 1 base and J by 5 bases, leaving 20 bases between them. From germline, CDR1 is SNHLY and CDR2 FYNNEI. CDR3 DNA sequence: TGTGCCAGCAGTGAAGACCCAGGTTGGGCTTCTAAGGAGACCCAGTACTTC. Amino acids: CASSEDPGWASKETQYF.

The gene calls are TRBV19 and TRBJ1-1; TRBD1 aligns across 10 bases. The V segment lost 10 bases and the J segment 3 bases; nucleotides outside the gene matches: 8. CDR3 length: 14 residues. Germline V CDR1 and CDR2: LNHDA, SQIVND (reference sequence). DNA for the CDR3: TGTGCCACTCAAACGACAGGGGGCTACACTGAAGCTTTCTTT. The encoded protein is CATQTTGGYTEAFF. The full variable domain, in which reference TRBV19 and TRBJ1-1 provide the parts outside the CDR3, is DGGITQSPKYLFRKEGQNVTLSCEQNLNHDAMYWYRQDPGQGLRLIYYSQIVNDFQKGDIAEGYSVSREKKESFPLTVTSAQKNPTAFYLCATQTTGGYTEAFFGQGTRLTVV.

This clone was counted between two and nine times. The gene calls are TRBV5-1 and TRBJ1-2, with 7 bases matching TRBD1. With V trimmed by 5 bases and J by 2 bases, 6 bases remained unmatched. CDR3 size: 14 residues. Germline values: CDR1 SGHRS, CDR2 YFSETQ. The chain's CDR3 is CASRGGAPNYGYTF. The CDR3 coding sequence is TGCGCCAGCAGAGGGGGCGCCCCCAACTATGGCTACACCTTC.

The chain links TRBV9 to TRBJ2-1; 12 bases are shared with TRBD2. V shed 4 bases and J 7 bases; nucleotides not matched to a gene: 21. The CDR3 is 20 residues long. Germline CDR1 is SGDLS and CDR2 is YYNGEE. The CDR3 sequence is CASSWGDSSGGAVGSNEQFF. CDR3 nucleotides: TGTGCCAGCAGCTGGGGCGATTCTAGCGGGGGGGCCGTTGGCTCGAATGAGCAGTTCTTC.

The rearrangement links TRBV12-3 or TRBV12-4 to TRBJ1-6, with D perhaps TRBD1 (5 bases). The CDR3 contains 12 residues. V lost 3 bases, J lost 13 bases, and 10 bases lay in between. The CDR3 is CASSFREGPLHF. CDR3 bases: TGTGCCAGCAGTTTCAGGGAAGGGCCCCTCCACTTT.

The chain carries TRBV7-9 and TRBJ1-1, with unresolved D. Looked up from germline, CDR1 is SEHNR and CDR2 is FQNEAQ (reference sequence). V was cut by 1 base and J by 1 base, with 7 bases left in between. There are 14 residues in the CDR3. This CDR3 reads CASSLGIGNTEAFF. CDR3 nucleotide sequence: TGTGCCAGCAGCTTAGGAATCGGGAACACTGAAGCTTTCTTT.

The V call is TRBV2, the J call TRBJ2-1; 10 positions match TRBD2. The junction had 8 bases not matched to a gene; V was cut back by 8 bases and J by 7 bases. Per germline, CDR1 SNHLY and CDR2 FYNNEI. This CDR3 comprises 14 residues. The CDR3 region is CASCSGGPLNEQFF. CDR3 in DNA: TGTGCCAGCTGTAGCGGGGGGCCTTTAAATGAGCAGTTCTTC.

The CDR3 nucleotides are TGTGCCAGCAGTTACAAGGGGGCAGGGGATTACGAGCAGTACTTC. Amino acids: CASSYKGAGDYEQYF. The rearrangement uses TRBV6-2 or TRBV6-3 and TRBJ2-7; TRBD1 matches 7 bases. CDR3 length: 15 residues. CDR1 and CDR2 from the germline V gene are MNHEY and SVGEGT. After removal of 2 bases from V and 4 bases from J, the junction contained 8 bases not matched to a gene.

The CDR3: CASSPRLAGGMYEQYF. In nucleotides, the CDR3 is TGTGCCAGCAGCCCAAGGCTAGCGGGGGGTATGTACGAGCAGTACTTC. The chain couples TRBV7-2 to TRBJ2-7, with 11 bases identical to TRBD2. CDR1 and CDR2 (germline): SGHTA, FQGNSA. Unmatched junction bases numbered 10, after V lost 5 bases and J lost 4 bases. The CDR3 loop spans 16 amino acids.